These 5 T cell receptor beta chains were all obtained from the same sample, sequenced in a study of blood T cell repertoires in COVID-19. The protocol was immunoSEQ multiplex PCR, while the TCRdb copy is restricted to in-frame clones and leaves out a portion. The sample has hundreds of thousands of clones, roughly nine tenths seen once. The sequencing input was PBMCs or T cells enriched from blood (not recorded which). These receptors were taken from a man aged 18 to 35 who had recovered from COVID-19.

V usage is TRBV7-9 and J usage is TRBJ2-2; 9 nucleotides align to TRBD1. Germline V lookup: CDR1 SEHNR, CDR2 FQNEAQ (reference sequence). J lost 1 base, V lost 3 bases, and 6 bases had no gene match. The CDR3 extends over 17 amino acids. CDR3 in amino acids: CASSFRQGGKNTGELFF. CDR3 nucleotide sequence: TGTGCCAGCAGCTTTCGACAGGGGGGAAAGAACACCGGGGAGCTGTTTTTT.

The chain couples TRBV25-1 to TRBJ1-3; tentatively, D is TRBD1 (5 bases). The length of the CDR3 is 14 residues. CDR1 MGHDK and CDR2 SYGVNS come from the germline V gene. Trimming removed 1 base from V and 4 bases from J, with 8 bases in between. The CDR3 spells CASSELGAGNTIYF. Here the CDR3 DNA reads TGTGCCAGCAGTGAATTAGGGGCCGGAAACACCATATATTTT.

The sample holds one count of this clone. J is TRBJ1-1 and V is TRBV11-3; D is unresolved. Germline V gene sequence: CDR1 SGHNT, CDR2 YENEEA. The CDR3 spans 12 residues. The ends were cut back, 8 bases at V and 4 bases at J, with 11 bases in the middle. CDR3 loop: CASVYASTEAFF. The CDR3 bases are TGTGCCAGCGTCTATGCAAGCACTGAAGCTTTCTTT.

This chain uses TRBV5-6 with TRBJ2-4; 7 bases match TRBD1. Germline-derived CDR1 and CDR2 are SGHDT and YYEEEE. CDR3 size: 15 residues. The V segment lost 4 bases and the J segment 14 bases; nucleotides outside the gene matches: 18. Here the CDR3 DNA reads TGTGCCAGCAGCCAAGGCAGGGGCAGGGGGTATCTGAAGTACTTC. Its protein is CASSQGRGRGYLKYF.

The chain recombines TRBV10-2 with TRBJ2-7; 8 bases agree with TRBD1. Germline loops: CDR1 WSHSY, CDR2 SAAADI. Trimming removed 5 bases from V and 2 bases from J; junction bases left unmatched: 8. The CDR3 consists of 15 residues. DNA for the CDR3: TGCGCCAGCAGTTCTGGGACAGGCTCGACCTACGAGCAGTACTTC. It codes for CASSSGTGSTYEQYF.